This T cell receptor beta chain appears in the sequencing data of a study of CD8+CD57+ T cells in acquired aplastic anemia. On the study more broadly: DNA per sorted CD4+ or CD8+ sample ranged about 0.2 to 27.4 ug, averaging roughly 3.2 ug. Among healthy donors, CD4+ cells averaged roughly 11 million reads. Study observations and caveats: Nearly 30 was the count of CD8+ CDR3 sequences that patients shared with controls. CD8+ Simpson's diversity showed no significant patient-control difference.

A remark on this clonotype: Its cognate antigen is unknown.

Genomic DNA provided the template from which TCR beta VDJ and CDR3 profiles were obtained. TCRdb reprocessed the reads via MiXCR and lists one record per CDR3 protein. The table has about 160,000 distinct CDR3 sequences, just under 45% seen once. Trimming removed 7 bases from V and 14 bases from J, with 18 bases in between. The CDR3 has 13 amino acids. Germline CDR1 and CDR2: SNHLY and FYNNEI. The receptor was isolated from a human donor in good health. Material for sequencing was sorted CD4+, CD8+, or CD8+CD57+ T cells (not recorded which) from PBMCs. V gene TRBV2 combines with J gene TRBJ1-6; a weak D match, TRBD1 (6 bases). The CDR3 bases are TGTGCCAGCACAAGGGACAACCCAAAGGCCCTCCACTTT. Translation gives CASTRDNPKALHF.